What follows are 23 T cell receptor beta chains derived from one specimen sequenced in a study of blood T cells in healthy people across ages. Alongside a J-beta primer mix, a sample-barcoded 5' primer served in a second PCR lasting about 7 to 12 cycles. TCRdb ran MiXCR on the 5' RACE reads and lists one entry per CDR3 protein. The sample gives around 700,000 distinct CDR3 sequences, roughly 25% of which show up once; 9.4% is in the top ten. The same data also went into a second study, on T cells of mothers and their children.

The sample consisted of blood. The receptors originated from a boy younger than 18 in good health.

This clonotype came up a few times. The chain links TRBV29-1 to TRBJ2-5; TRBD2 matches 7 bases. CDR3 length: 14 residues. Germline CDR1 SQVTM, CDR2 ANQGSEA. The ends lost 1 base at V and 5 bases at J; junction bases unmatched: 7. The chain's CDR3 is CSVEGLGGGETQYF. DNA for the CDR3: TGCAGCGTTGAAGGTCTGGGGGGAGGGGAGACCCAGTACTTC.

The chain joins TRBV28 to TRBJ2-5; D is perhaps TRBD1 or TRBD2 (6 bases each). Germline loops: CDR1 MDHEN, CDR2 SYDVKM. The CDR3 is made up of 12 amino acids. V lost 7 bases to trimming and J lost 4 bases, with 10 bases between them. CDR3 residues: CASNKGGETQYF. The CDR3 nucleotides read TGTGCCAGCAATAAGGGGGGAGAGACCCAGTACTTC.

The genes are TRBV29-1 and TRBJ2-1, with D hard to call. With the DNA end fitting TRBJ2-5 better, the J assignment may be wrong. Per the germline V gene, CDR1 is SQVTM and CDR2 is ANQGSEA. This CDR3 has 13 amino acids. CDR3 nucleotide sequence: TGCAGCGTTGAAGATAATAGCCCAGGGACCCAGTACTTC. Protein sequence: CSVEDNSPGTQYF.

The V gene is TRBV6-5, the J gene TRBJ2-7; 7 bases are shared with TRBD1. The CDR3 has 13 amino acids. The V gene's germline CDR1 is MNHEY and CDR2 SVGAGI. Trimming at V came to 6 bases and at J to 4 bases, leaving 6 bases not matched to a gene. CDR3 protein: CASRRRGLYEQYF. As DNA, the CDR3 is TGTGCCAGCAGGAGAAGGGGGCTGTACGAGCAGTACTTC.

The sample holds a few counts of this clonotype. CDR3: CASSLEIWDWSNYGYTF. CDR3 in DNA: TGTGCCAGCAGCTTAGAGATCTGGGACTGGTCTAACTATGGCTACACCTTC. The chain is built from TRBV7-2 and TRBJ1-2; TRBD1 is a possible D gene (5 bases). Germline values: CDR1 SGHTA, CDR2 FQGNSA. V dropped 1 base and J dropped 0 bases, with 15 bases sitting between them. The CDR3 runs 17 residues.

This clonotype appeared a few times. V usage is TRBV4-1 and J usage is TRBJ2-1, with D unclear. This CDR3 has 13 amino acids. CDR1 and CDR2 from the germline V gene are MGHRA and YSYEKL. V lost 3 bases and J 10 bases, leaving 13 bases between the germline ends. The CDR3 nucleotides are TGCGCCAGCAGCCAGGCAATCGTTCGGGAGCAGTTCTTC. Its protein is CASSQAIVREQFF.

The chain joins TRBV14 to TRBJ2-3; D is possibly TRBD1 (5 bases). Germline V gives CDR1 SGHDN, CDR2 FVKESK. V was clipped by 0 bases and J by 5 bases, with 15 bases between them. The CDR3 sequence is 16 residues long. CDR3 sequence reads: CASSQDFVQGVDTQYF. The CDR3 bases are TGTGCCAGCAGCCAAGATTTCGTCCAGGGTGTAGATACGCAGTATTTT.

This chain uses TRBV6-1 with TRBJ1-1; maybe TRBD1 (5 bases). The germline CDR1 and CDR2 sequences are MNHNS and SASEGT. V was pared by 1 base and J by 3 bases, with 21 bases between. CDR3 size: 18 residues. Written as DNA, the CDR3 is TGTGCCAGCAGTGAAGAAGAGGGAAGTTTTGGGGGGGACACTGAAGCTTTCTTT. Its translation is CASSEEEGSFGGDTEAFF.

This clonotype was found a few times. J is TRBJ2-7 and V is TRBV7-9; maybe TRBD2 (5 bases). Trimming took off 3 bases at V and 0 bases at J, with 9 bases between the two ends. This CDR3 has 14 residues. The germline V gene encodes CDR1 SEHNR and CDR2 FQNEAQ (reference sequence). The CDR3 DNA reads TGTGCCAGCAGCTTGGGAGACAACTCCTACGAGCAGTACTTC. It is translated as CASSLGDNSYEQYF.

This clonotype has a handful of counts. This chain uses TRBV15 with TRBJ2-4, with 11 bases identical to TRBD2. The germline V gene encodes CDR1 LNHNV and CDR2 YYDKDF (reference sequence). Trimming removed 0 bases from V and 2 bases from J; junction bases left unmatched: 9. This CDR3 is 19 amino acids long. CDR3 nucleotides: TGTGCCACCAGCAGAGATCGGCTAGCGGGAGGAGGGACCAAAAACATTCAGTACTTC. It translates to CATSRDRLAGGGTKNIQYF.

The CDR3 loop is CSARATSGGMDTQYF. In DNA form, the CDR3 reads TGCAGTGCTAGAGCGACTAGCGGGGGTATGGATACGCAGTATTTT. This chain joins TRBV20-1 and TRBJ2-3; 12 bases map to TRBD2. The CDR3 sequence is 15 residues long. Germline lookup yields CDR1 DFQATT and CDR2 SNEGSKA (reference sequence). The junction had 5 bases not matched to a gene; V was cut back by 1 base and J by 6 bases.

V and J are TRBV28 and TRBJ2-2; D uncertain. The germline V gene has CDR1 MDHEN and CDR2 SYDVKM. Trimming pared 6 bases from V and 0 bases from J, leaving 14 bases between. This CDR3 is built from 16 residues. The CDR3 reads CASSDLSFPNTGELFF. The DNA for the CDR3 is TGTGCCAGCAGCGACCTAAGCTTTCCGAACACCGGGGAGCTGTTTTTT.

This clonotype was seen a handful of times. A read error may account for a junction end that differs from germline. This chain links TRBV24-1 with TRBJ2-5; TRBD2 matches at 10 bases. The DNA end is a closer match to TRBJ2-1, so the J assignment may be wrong. The CDR3 extends over 19 amino acids. In germline, CDR1 is KGHDR, CDR2 SFDVKD. DNA of the CDR3: TGTGCCACCAGTGATTTGCCCCCCTCCGGGTCTAGCGGGGGCAATGAACAGTTCTTC. It codes for CATSDLPPSGSSGGNEQFF.

The chain carries TRBV6-5 and TRBJ2-7; D is undetermined. The V end was cut by 6 bases, the J end by 4 bases, with 10 bases between. Per germline, CDR1 MNHEY and CDR2 SVGAGI. The CDR3 contains 12 residues. The CDR3 is CASRDEAYEQYF. The CDR3 DNA is TGTGCCAGCAGGGACGAAGCGTACGAGCAGTACTTC.

CDR3 protein: CSVEEGFAGNTIYF. CDR3 bases: TGCAGCGTTGAAGAGGGTTTCGCTGGAAACACCATATATTTT. The genes are TRBV29-1 and TRBJ1-3; D is undetermined. Germline V gives CDR1 SQVTM, CDR2 ANQGSEA. CDR3 size: 14 residues. V was cut by 0 bases and J by 2 bases, with 8 bases left in between.

The rearrangement uses TRBV4-1 and TRBJ2-2; the match to TRBD2 covers 7 bases. Per the germline V gene, CDR1 is MGHRA and CDR2 is YSYEKL. Trimming at V came to 4 bases and at J to 2 bases, leaving 25 bases not matched to a gene. The CDR3 runs 22 residues. As DNA, the CDR3 is TGCGCCAGCAGCCGCCCGCCTGCGACTCCTGGGAGGGTAACGATAAACACCGGGGAGCTGTTTTTT. As protein: CASSRPPATPGRVTINTGELFF.

The chain recombines TRBV7-2 with TRBJ2-1, with no clear D. Germline CDR1 and CDR2: SGHTA and FQGNSA. The CDR3 has 13 residues. Trimming pared 5 bases from V and 4 bases from J, leaving 9 bases between. The CDR3 here is CASSLMWYNEQFF. As DNA, the CDR3 is TGTGCCAGCAGCCTGATGTGGTACAATGAGCAGTTCTTC.

This clonotype was detected only a few times. J is TRBJ2-5 and V is TRBV20-1; 9 bases agree with TRBD1. The J call could be wrong; TRBJ2-7 is a better fit for the DNA end. The CDR3 has 13 amino acids. Germline CDR1 is DFQATT and CDR2 is SNEGSKA (reference sequence). CDR3 sequence reads: CSAAQGAPSEQYF. Here the CDR3 DNA reads TGCAGTGCTGCACAGGGGGCTCCGTCCGAGCAGTACTTC.

The J gene is TRBJ2-5, the V gene TRBV7-9; possibly TRBD2 for D (6 bases). The CDR3 loop spans 16 amino acids. In germline, CDR1 is SEHNR, CDR2 FQNEAQ (reference sequence). V was pared by 5 bases and J by 5 bases, with 21 bases between. CDR3 in amino acids: CASSPGVQGRRETQYF. The CDR3 bases are TGTGCCAGCAGCCCGGGAGTTCAGGGCCGACGGGAGACCCAGTACTTC.

The chain combines TRBV3-1 with TRBJ1-2, with no clear D. The CDR3 covers 15 residues. CDR1 is LGHDT, CDR2 YNNKEL, per germline (reference sequence). The germline V and J ends were trimmed by 0 bases and 4 bases, with 12 bases remaining between them. In DNA form, the CDR3 reads TGTGCCAGCAGCCAAGATCTAGGGCAGGTCTATGGCTACACCTTC. It yields the protein CASSQDLGQVYGYTF.

This clonotype occurred a few times. The CDR3 spells CASSPLREQPNFYGYTF. As DNA, the CDR3 is TGTGCCAGCAGCCCCCTTCGAGAACAGCCTAATTTCTATGGCTACACCTTC. The J gene is TRBJ1-2, the V gene TRBV3-1; D is undetermined. From germline, CDR1 is LGHDT and CDR2 YNNKEL (reference sequence). This CDR3 contains 17 residues. V was pared by 4 bases and J by 4 bases, with 22 bases between.

The chain uses TRBV12-3 or TRBV12-4 and TRBJ2-5; 7 nucleotides agree with TRBD2. The CDR3 contains 15 residues. Losses at the gene ends were 6 bases for V and 0 bases for J; bases not matched to a gene: 7. CDR3 sequence (DNA): TGTGCCAGCAGCCTAGCGGCAGAGTACCAAGAGACCCAGTACTTC. It codes for CASSLAAEYQETQYF.

The genes are TRBV27 and TRBJ2-1, with D perhaps being TRBD1 or TRBD2 (6 bases each). The ends were cut back, 7 bases at V and 14 bases at J, with 15 bases in the middle. Germline loops: CDR1 MNHEY, CDR2 SMNVEV (reference sequence). This CDR3 spans 11 amino acids. The CDR3 spells CASNNGGEEFF. DNA of the CDR3: TGTGCCAGCAACAACGGGGGCGAGGAGTTCTTC.